One sample yielded the 22 T cell receptor beta chains listed below, sequenced in a study of shared clonotypes between healthy human individuals. Some clones are missing from TCRdb's copy, which holds only in-frame ones; the method was immunoSEQ multiplex PCR. The repertoire holds about 2.2 million clones, with about 92% as singletons. Naive CD8 cells, CD45RO-negative and positively selected for CCR7, excluded terminally differentiated effector memory CD45RA+ cells. The specimen was naive CD8+ T cells from PBMCs. These receptors came from a man aged 18 to 29 in good health. Some clones in this sample may be carry-over from other donors' samples.

The chain carries TRBV5-4 and TRBJ2-7; TRBD2 agrees at 11 bases. V lost 4 bases, J lost 4 bases, and 7 bases stayed unmatched. The CDR3 sequence is 15 residues long. From germline, CDR1 is SGHNT and CDR2 YYREEE (reference sequence). The DNA for the CDR3 is TGTGCCAGCAGCCTGGGACTAGCGGTGCAATACGAGCAGTACTTC. This translates into CASSLGLAVQYEQYF. Using reference TRBV5-4 and TRBJ2-7 for the parts outside the CDR3, the full variable domain is ETGVTQSPTHLIKTRGQQVTLRCSSQSGHNTVSWYQQALGQGPQFIFQYYREEENGRGNFPPRFSGLQFPNYSSELNVNALELDDSALYLCASSLGLAVQYEQYFGPGTRLTVT.

The V gene is TRBV9, the J gene TRBJ2-3; 7 bases fit TRBD2. The V segment lost 7 bases and the J segment 2 bases; nucleotides outside the gene matches: 7. Germline CDR1 and CDR2: SGDLS and YYNGEE. The length of the CDR3 is 14 residues. CDR3: CASGFGTNTDTQYF. CDR3 coding DNA: TGTGCCAGCGGATTCGGGACTAACACAGATACGCAGTATTTT.

Remarks on this clone: Here the CDR3 omits its conserved ending phenylalanine or tryptophan, so a read error is the likely source. The limits of the CDR3 on the DNA are not certain, so only TCRdb's listed CDR3 is given. The chain has TRBV6-5 and TRBJ2-7; the D segment call TRBD2 is taken from the table without a DNA check. CDR1 is MNHEY and CDR2 is SVGAGI in the germline V gene. Inclusive of both ends, the CDR3 amounts to 10 amino acids. The CDR3 reads CASSYSEGGI.

The chain links TRBV5-4 to TRBJ2-7; no reliable D call. V lost 0 bases and J 3 bases, leaving 13 bases between the germline ends. CDR1 is SGHNT, CDR2 YYREEE, per germline (reference sequence). The CDR3 consists of 15 residues. CDR3 protein: CASSLVPDNLYEQYF. The CDR3 bases are TGTGCCAGCAGCTTGGTCCCAGATAACCTCTACGAGCAGTACTTC.

V is TRBV4-1 and J is TRBJ1-5, with 7 bases fitting TRBD1. The CDR3 is made up of 16 amino acids. V lost 3 bases, J lost 4 bases, and 9 bases stayed unmatched. CDR1 and CDR2 (germline): MGHRA, YSYEKL. The CDR3 loop reads CASSHPPGQTNQPQHF. The CDR3 DNA is TGCGCCAGCAGCCACCCTCCGGGACAGACAAATCAGCCCCAGCATTTT.

The V call is TRBV4-1, the J call TRBJ2-1; D is unclear. The CDR3 consists of 13 residues. From germline, CDR1 is MGHRA and CDR2 YSYEKL. V lost 0 bases, J lost 4 bases, and 4 bases lay in between. The CDR3 DNA sequence: TGCGCCAGCAGCCAAGATCTATACAATGAGCAGTTCTTC. Translation: CASSQDLYNEQFF.

DNA of the CDR3: TGTGCCAGCAGCTCGACCAGGATTGCATTAGATACGCAGTATTTT. Protein: CASSSTRIALDTQYF. This chain uses TRBV7-2 with TRBJ2-3; D call uncertain. In germline, CDR1 is SGHTA, CDR2 FQGNSA. CDR3 length: 15 residues. The V end was cut by 4 bases, the J end by 5 bases, with 16 bases between.

V is TRBV5-1 and J is TRBJ2-1; no clear D gene. The CDR3 length is 13 residues. Deletions cut 0 bases from V and 6 bases from J, with 7 bases between. Germline values: CDR1 SGHRS, CDR2 YFSETQ. Here the CDR3 DNA reads TGCGCCAGCAGCTTGGGGGGTATCAATGAGCAGTTCTTC. This encodes CASSLGGINEQFF.

With regard to this clone: One end of the junction fails to match germline, which may point to a read error. The CDR3 protein is CASSLDGREQYF. The CDR3 DNA reads TGTGCCAGCAGCCTAGATGGGAGGGAGCAGTACTTC. This chain joins TRBV11-2 and TRBJ2-7, with D tentatively TRBD2 (6 bases). Germline CDR1 is SGHAT and CDR2 is FQNNGV. The length of the CDR3 is 12 residues.

The chain employs TRBV10-1 and TRBJ2-5; D remains ambiguous. Germline CDR1 reads WNHNN; CDR2 reads SYGVQD (reference sequence). The CDR3 loop spans 11 amino acids. Trimming left V 7 bases short and J 4 bases short, with 7 bases between. The CDR3 loop reads CASNLTETQYF. CDR3 DNA sequence: TGCGCCAGCAATCTGACAGAGACCCAGTACTTC.

To note about this clone: This CDR3 is also generated by other DNA sequences in the sample. J is TRBJ2-7 and V is TRBV5-6, with D tentatively TRBD1 (5 bases). V shed 0 bases and J shed 3 bases, with 10 bases lying between them. Per germline, CDR1 SGHDT and CDR2 YYEEEE. This CDR3 is 14 amino acids long. The CDR3 loop is CASSLGLGDYEQYF. Written as DNA, the CDR3 is TGTGCCAGCAGCTTGGGGTTAGGGGACTACGAGCAGTACTTC. Together with reference TRBV5-6 and TRBJ2-7, the CDR3 gives the full variable domain: DAGVTQSPTHLIKTRGQQVTLRCSPKSGHDTVSWYQQALGQGPQFIFQYYEEEERQRGNFPDRFSGHQFPNYSSELNVNALLLGDSALYLCASSLGLGDYEQYFGPGTRLTVT.

The chain recombines TRBV5-4 with TRBJ1-2, with D tentatively TRBD1 (5 bases). Trimming pared 0 bases from V and 7 bases from J, leaving 13 bases between. In germline, CDR1 is SGHNT, CDR2 YYREEE (reference sequence). The CDR3 has 14 amino acids. As DNA, the CDR3 is TGTGCCAGCAGCTTGGAAAGGGGAGTGAGTGGCTACACCTTC. The encoded protein is CASSLERGVSGYTF.

The chain has TRBV27 and TRBJ2-7, with D tentatively TRBD2 (6 bases). This CDR3 is built from 13 residues. The V gene's germline CDR1 is MNHEY and CDR2 SMNVEV (reference sequence). V was shortened by 5 bases and J by 5 bases, with 13 bases between the two germline ends. The CDR3 loop is CASSRAGIDEQYF. The DNA for the CDR3 is TGTGCCAGCAGTCGGGCGGGAATCGACGAGCAGTACTTC.

Concerning this clone itself: This same CDR3 is encoded by further DNA sequences in the sample. This chain joins TRBV9 and TRBJ2-3; D possibly corresponds to TRBD2 (6 bases). Germline assignment: CDR1 SGDLS and CDR2 YYNGEE. V was clipped by 4 bases and J by 0 bases, with 9 bases between them. The CDR3 sequence is 14 residues long. The CDR3 DNA follows: TGTGCCAGCAGCCTTAGCGGAAGCACAGATACGCAGTATTTT. Translated, it gives CASSLSGSTDTQYF.

The rearrangement uses TRBV27 and TRBJ1-1; tentative D call: TRBD1 (6 bases). Trimming removed 2 bases from V and 2 bases from J, with 15 bases in between. This CDR3 comprises 16 residues. Germline assignment: CDR1 MNHEY and CDR2 SMNVEV (reference sequence). CDR3 sequence (DNA): TGTGCCAGCAGTTTACTACCCCAGGGGCGAAACACTGAAGCTTTCTTT. Translated: CASSLLPQGRNTEAFF.

The J gene is TRBJ2-1, the V gene TRBV27; D possibly matches TRBD1 or TRBD2 (5 bases each). Per the germline V gene, CDR1 is MNHEY and CDR2 is SMNVEV (reference sequence). Between the trimmed V and J ends, which lost 5 bases and 8 bases, there was a span of 10 bases. The CDR3 consists of 12 residues. The CDR3 region has the DNA TGTGCCAGCAGTCCCCGGGGCGATGAGCAGTTCTTC. It specifies CASSPRGDEQFF.

Of note for this clone: Other DNA sequences within the sample encode an identical CDR3. The V and J genes are TRBV27 and TRBJ2-6; D unresolved. Per germline, CDR1 MNHEY and CDR2 SMNVEV (reference sequence). V lost 2 bases and J 4 bases, leaving 6 bases between the germline ends. The CDR3 extends over 14 amino acids. The CDR3 is CASSLGSGANVLTF. In DNA, the CDR3 is TGTGCCAGCAGTTTAGGGTCAGGGGCCAACGTCCTGACTTTC.

J is TRBJ2-5 and V is TRBV5-5; 14 bases line up with TRBD2. The ends lost 6 bases at V and 4 bases at J; junction bases unmatched: 11. Germline values: CDR1 SGHKS, CDR2 YYEKEE (reference sequence). This CDR3 is built from 17 residues. CDR3 sequence: CASTKKGTSGSGETQYF. In DNA, the CDR3 is TGTGCCAGCACAAAAAAGGGGACTAGCGGGAGCGGAGAGACCCAGTACTTC.

The chain employs TRBV6-5 and TRBJ2-7; D may correspond to TRBD1 or TRBD2 (5 bases each). The CDR3 loop spans 15 amino acids. Between the trimmed V and J ends, which lost 6 bases and 5 bases, there was a span of 20 bases. Germline CDR1 is MNHEY and CDR2 is SVGAGI. CDR3 sequence: CASSPTRGTLNEQYF. In DNA, the CDR3 is TGTGCCAGCAGCCCGACCCGGGGCACTTTGAACGAGCAGTACTTC.

Regarding this clone: This sample includes further DNA sequences coding for the same CDR3. This chain uses TRBV6-5 with TRBJ2-7; 10 bases fit TRBD1. J lost 4 bases, V lost 0 bases, and 3 bases had no gene match. This CDR3 has 15 residues. The germline V gene has CDR1 MNHEY and CDR2 SVGAGI. This CDR3 reads CASSYSRQGAYEQYF. CDR3 DNA sequence: TGTGCCAGCAGTTACTCGAGACAGGGGGCTTACGAGCAGTACTTC.

V usage is TRBV5-5 and J usage is TRBJ1-1, with 9 bases aligning to TRBD1. CDR3 size: 18 residues. The V gene end was trimmed by 0 bases and the J gene end by 0 bases; junction bases not matched to a gene: 9. CDR1 and CDR2 (germline): SGHKS, YYEKEE (reference sequence). The CDR3 nucleotides read TGTGCCAGCAGCTTGGCCGGGACAGGGCTTAGGATGAACACTGAAGCTTTCTTT. As protein: CASSLAGTGLRMNTEAFF.

The V gene is TRBV7-9, the J gene TRBJ2-1; 7 bases fit TRBD2. CDR3 size: 15 residues. Germline V gene sequence: CDR1 SEHNR, CDR2 FQNEAQ (reference sequence). V dropped 7 bases and J dropped 2; count of bases not matched to a gene: 8. CDR3 amino acids: CASIPSGTAYNEQFF. CDR3 nucleotide sequence: TGTGCCAGCATCCCAAGCGGGACCGCCTACAATGAGCAGTTCTTC.